The 26 T cell receptor beta chains below were found in one sample sequenced in a study of blood T cell repertoires in COVID-19. Libraries were prepared by immunoSEQ multiplex PCR; TCRdb keeps only in-frame clonotypes and omits some of them. The profile shows about 310,000 clones, approximately 89% of them singletons. Input material: PBMCs or T cells enriched from blood (not recorded which). The receptors derive from a woman aged 40 to 49 who had recovered from COVID-19.

The rearrangement uses TRBV7-3 and TRBJ1-6; D call uncertain. The CDR3 is made up of 14 amino acids. Per the germline V gene, CDR1 is SGHTA and CDR2 is FQGTGA. V was clipped by 5 bases and J by 8 bases, with 13 bases between them. The CDR3 nucleotides read TGTGCCAGCAGCCCAAGTGAGACTTATTCACCCCTCCACTTT. This encodes CASSPSETYSPLHF.

The gene calls are TRBV13 and TRBJ1-2; D gene unclear. The CDR3 runs to 14 residues. Germline CDR1 is PRHDT and CDR2 is FYEKMQ (reference sequence). V was shortened by 5 bases and J by 8 bases, with 18 bases between the two germline ends. The CDR3 is CASSPRTDAGGYTF. DNA for the CDR3: TGTGCCAGCAGCCCCCGGACCGACGCGGGCGGCTACACCTTC.

The V and J genes are TRBV4-3 and TRBJ1-5; 7 bases agree with TRBD1. V trimming: 0 bases; J trimming: 7 bases; junction bases outside the gene matches: 9. From germline, CDR1 is LGHNA and CDR2 YSLEER. The CDR3 loop spans 16 amino acids. The CDR3 spells CASSQDWVTGRQPQHF. The CDR3 DNA reads TGCGCCAGCAGCCAAGATTGGGTGACAGGGAGGCAGCCCCAGCATTTT.

This sequence joins TRBV9 and TRBJ2-3; unclear D gene. The V gene lost 4 bases and the J gene lost 2 bases, with 14 bases spanning the gap. CDR1 and CDR2 (germline): SGDLS, YYNGEE. The CDR3 runs to 15 residues. The CDR3 spells CASSQVVSLTDTQYF. The CDR3 DNA reads TGTGCCAGCAGCCAGGTCGTAAGCCTCACAGATACGCAGTATTTT.

The chain links TRBV27 to TRBJ2-3, with 8 bases identical to TRBD1. The trim removed 6 bases at V and 0 bases at J, leaving 5 bases unmatched. There are 15 residues in the CDR3. Per germline, CDR1 MNHEY and CDR2 SMNVEV (reference sequence). The CDR3 DNA is TGTGCCAGCAGCGACAGGGGTTACAGCACAGATACGCAGTATTTT. Its protein product is CASSDRGYSTDTQYF.

The chain carries TRBV4-1 and TRBJ2-2; D remains ambiguous. Germline V gives CDR1 MGHRA, CDR2 YSYEKL. There are 13 residues in the CDR3. Trimming took off 2 bases at V and 5 bases at J, with 6 bases between the two ends. The CDR3 coding sequence is TGCGCCAGCAGCCAATACACAACCGGGGAGCTGTTTTTT. Translating gives CASSQYTTGELFF.

This chain uses TRBV25-1 with TRBJ2-7; TRBD1 matches at 10 bases. The junction had 15 bases not matched to a gene; V was cut back by 6 bases and J by 7 bases. CDR3 length: 16 amino acids. CDR1 and CDR2 (germline): MGHDK, SYGVNS. The CDR3 region is CASSKPGTGVLGEQYF. The CDR3 DNA reads TGTGCCAGCAGCAAACCCGGGACAGGGGTGTTGGGAGAGCAGTACTTC.

This chain connects TRBV7-9 to TRBJ1-6, with D possibly matching TRBD1 (6 bases). Trimming shortened V by 8 bases and J by 6 bases, and 14 bases separated the two germline ends. Germline V gives CDR1 SEHNR, CDR2 FQNEAQ (reference sequence). This CDR3 has 14 amino acids. The CDR3 nucleotides read TGTGCCAGCCCGCCAGGGGACGTTAATTCACCCCTCCACTTT. Protein sequence: CASPPGDVNSPLHF.

The CDR3 region has the DNA TGTGCCAGCAGCCCCCGGGGCGGGGGCCCCTACGAGCAGTACTTC. Translating it yields CASSPRGGGPYEQYF. The V and J genes are TRBV4-2 and TRBJ2-7, with D perhaps matching TRBD2 (7 bases). Between the trimmed V and J ends, which lost 4 bases and 2 bases, there was a span of 15 bases. Germline V gene lookup returns CDR1 LGHNA and CDR2 YNFKEQ. CDR3 size: 15 residues.

V and J are TRBV19 and TRBJ1-2; no firm D call. The CDR3 covers 15 residues. Germline CDR1 reads LNHDA; CDR2 reads SQIVND (reference sequence). The V and J ends lost 7 bases and 3 bases respectively, with 18 bases between them. CDR3 residues: CASTRQVDGDYGYTF. DNA of the CDR3: TGTGCCAGTACCCGGCAGGTTGACGGGGACTATGGCTACACCTTC.

The chain has TRBV30 and TRBJ2-1, with D uncertain. Between the trimmed V and J ends, which lost 4 bases and 0 bases, there was a span of 16 bases. The CDR3 is made up of 16 amino acids. The germline V gene encodes CDR1 GTSNPN and CDR2 SVGIG (reference sequence). The CDR3 coding sequence is TGTGCCTGGACCCCATTGTTCGGTAGCTCCTACAATGAGCAGTTCTTC. It specifies CAWTPLFGSSYNEQFF.

V is TRBV5-8 and J is TRBJ1-5; TRBD1 is a possible D gene (5 bases). The CDR3 totals 14 residues. Germline assignment: CDR1 SGHTS and CDR2 YDEGEE. V lost 4 bases, J lost 12 bases, and 20 bases lay in between. This CDR3 reads CASSAPGGNKRQHF. The CDR3 nucleotides are TGTGCCAGCAGCGCTCCGGGGGGTAATAAGCGCCAGCATTTT.

The chain combines TRBV11-3 with TRBJ2-5; 13 nucleotides align to TRBD2. This CDR3 has 17 residues. Germline CDR1 and CDR2: SGHNT and YENEEA. V shed 5 bases and J 2 bases; nucleotides not matched to a gene: 8. The chain's CDR3 is CASSARTSGSRQETQYF. As DNA, the CDR3 is TGTGCCAGCAGCGCCCGGACTAGCGGGAGTAGACAAGAGACCCAGTACTTC.

This chain uses TRBV18 with TRBJ1-6; the match to TRBD1 covers 10 bases. V shed 5 bases and J 5 bases; nucleotides not matched to a gene: 6. The CDR3 covers 16 residues. In germline, CDR1 is KGHSH, CDR2 LQKENI. The CDR3 bases are TGTGCCAGCTCAGAGACAGGGGGCTTCAATAATTCACCCCTCCACTTT. Translating it yields CASSETGGFNNSPLHF.

This clone occurred once. This sequence joins TRBV9 and TRBJ1-6, with 7 bases fitting TRBD1. This CDR3 has 16 amino acids. CDR1 and CDR2 (germline): SGDLS, YYNGEE. V was clipped by 3 bases and J by 2 bases; unmatched bases: 5. The DNA of the CDR3 is TGTGCCAGCAGCGGCGGGACAGACCCCTATAATTCACCCCTCCACTTT. It yields the protein CASSGGTDPYNSPLHF.

The chain employs TRBV19 and TRBJ1-4; D might be TRBD1 (6 bases). Germline values: CDR1 LNHDA, CDR2 SQIVND (reference sequence). This CDR3 spans 15 amino acids. The V and J ends lost 2 bases and 7 bases respectively, with 14 bases between them. The CDR3 loop is CASSINTGIGEKLFF. As DNA, the CDR3 is TGTGCCAGTAGTATAAACACAGGGATTGGTGAAAAACTGTTTTTT.

This chain links TRBV9 with TRBJ2-2, with a weak D call TRBD2 (6 bases). The CDR3 covers 14 residues. V lost 2 bases to trimming and J lost 5 bases, with 10 bases between them. Germline CDR1 and CDR2: SGDLS and YYNGEE. The DNA for the CDR3 is TGTGCCAGCAGCGTGGAGGGTGATACCGGGGAGCTGTTTTTT. It specifies CASSVEGDTGELFF.

The V and J genes are TRBV7-9 and TRBJ1-1; D is undetermined. With 8 bases removed from V and 0 bases from J, the gap between germline ends came to 10 bases. Germline V gives CDR1 SEHNR, CDR2 FQNEAQ (reference sequence). The CDR3 covers 13 residues. As DNA, the CDR3 is TGTGCCAGCTCCCATGCGGTGAACACTGAAGCTTTCTTT. It codes for CASSHAVNTEAFF.

This chain uses TRBV10-3 with TRBJ2-2; tentatively, D is TRBD2 (6 bases). The germline V and J ends were trimmed by 3 bases and 1 base, with 12 bases remaining between them. The CDR3 is 16 residues long. CDR1 and CDR2 from the germline V gene are ENHRY and SYGVKD. CDR3 protein: CAISEGLPLNTGELFF. In nucleotides, the CDR3 is TGTGCCATCAGTGAAGGACTACCCCTGAACACCGGGGAGCTGTTTTTT.

The V call is TRBV9, the J call TRBJ1-3; TRBD1 is a possible D gene (6 bases). CDR3 length equals 14 residues. Germline-derived CDR1 and CDR2 are SGDLS and YYNGEE. V lost 3 bases and J lost 7, with 14 bases in between. The CDR3 DNA is TGTGCCAGCAGCGGGACAGTTGCAGGGAACACCATATATTTT. Protein product: CASSGTVAGNTIYF.

The chain employs TRBV28 and TRBJ1-1; D is unresolved. CDR3 length equals 16 residues. The germline V gene has CDR1 MDHEN and CDR2 SYDVKM. V gave up 2 bases and J gave up 0 bases, with 13 bases separating them. The CDR3 loop reads CASSLGQVIMNTEAFF. The CDR3 DNA reads as TGTGCCAGCAGTTTAGGTCAGGTTATTATGAACACTGAAGCTTTCTTT.

The chain uses TRBV11-1 and TRBJ2-7; 9 bases match TRBD1. Germline V gene lookup returns CDR1 SGHAT and CDR2 FQDESV (reference sequence). There are 13 residues in the CDR3. The V segment lost 7 bases and the J segment 7 bases; nucleotides outside the gene matches: 8. The CDR3 bases are TGTGCCAGCAAGACCGGGACAGGGAGGGAGCAGTACTTC. It is translated as CASKTGTGREQYF.

The rearrangement links TRBV15 to TRBJ1-1; D is possibly TRBD1 (5 bases). CDR3 size: 16 residues. V was pared by 1 base and J by 4 bases, with 16 bases between. CDR1 and CDR2 from the germline V gene are LNHNV and YYDKDF (reference sequence). The CDR3 loop reads CATSRGRGGSITEAFF. DNA of the CDR3: TGTGCCACCAGCAGAGGGAGGGGTGGGAGTATCACTGAAGCTTTCTTT.

The chain carries TRBV19 and TRBJ1-5, with a possible D match to TRBD1 (6 bases). Germline V gene data show CDR1 as LNHDA and CDR2 as SQIVND (reference sequence). Deletions cut 1 base from V and 6 bases from J, with 10 bases between. CDR3 length: 14 amino acids. This CDR3 reads CASSIVTGLQPQHF. The CDR3 DNA follows: TGTGCCAGTAGTATAGTTACAGGGCTTCAGCCCCAGCATTTT.

This chain links TRBV7-2 with TRBJ2-7, with D perhaps matching TRBD1 (6 bases). Germline loops: CDR1 SGHTA, CDR2 FQGNSA. CDR3 length equals 14 residues. V was pared by 6 bases and J by 0 bases, with 12 bases between. As DNA, the CDR3 is TGTGCCAGCAGTCCCGACAGGAGCTCCTACGAGCAGTACTTC. Translated: CASSPDRSSYEQYF. The full variable domain, rest sourced from reference TRBV7-2 and TRBJ2-7, is GAGVSQSPSNKVTEKGKDVELRCDPISGHTALYWYRQSLGQGLEFLIYFQGNSAPDKSGLPSDRFSAERTGGSVSTLTIQRTQQEDSAVYLCASSPDRSSYEQYFGPGTRLTVT.

The chain is built from TRBV11-3 and TRBJ2-2; TRBD2 agrees at 8 bases. J was trimmed by 7 bases and V by 7 bases; bases with no gene match: 11. The CDR3 loop spans 15 amino acids. The germline V gene has CDR1 SGHNT and CDR2 YENEEA. The CDR3 is CASILGTRHGGELFF. CDR3 DNA: TGTGCCAGCATCCTTGGGACTAGGCACGGCGGGGAGCTGTTTTTT.